This is a list of T cell receptor beta chains from one sample in a study of cytomegalovirus exposure and HLA in healthy donors. The method was immunoSEQ multiplex PCR; TCRdb's version includes in-frame clones alone and lacks a portion of them. The table lists 85,000 to 120,000 clones, around 80% of them singletons. The sample comprised PBMCs. These receptors originate from a man aged 35-49 years in good health and CMV-seronegative. Each CDR3 is given without its conserved first and last residue. Fields, in order: J gene, V gene, CDR3 protein.

j_gene: TRBJ2-1
v_gene: TRBV7-2
CDR3aa: ASSSYGTGTNEQF

j_gene: TRBJ1-3
v_gene: TRBV18
CDR3aa: ASSPLQGTASGNTIY

j_gene: TRBJ2-6
v_gene: TRBV27
CDR3aa: ASSSLGGGGSGANVLT

j_gene: TRBJ1-6
v_gene: TRBV14
CDR3aa: ASSQVPDSPLH

j_gene: TRBJ2-5
v_gene: TRBV6-6
CDR3aa: ASSYEGSGETQY

j_gene: TRBJ1-4
v_gene: TRBV18
CDR3aa: ASSLNPGTGYNEKLF

j_gene: TRBJ1-2
v_gene: TRBV7-8
CDR3aa: ASSLTGSQDGYT

j_gene: TRBJ2-2
v_gene: TRBV7-3
CDR3aa: ASSSQGGLAGVGTGELF

j_gene: TRBJ1-1
v_gene: TRBV28
CDR3aa: ASKLPGQGATGTEAF

j_gene: TRBJ2-3
v_gene: TRBV5-6
CDR3aa: ASSSWSIRDTQY

j_gene: TRBJ1-1
v_gene: TRBV29-1
CDR3aa: SVMGQGGTEAF

j_gene: TRBJ1-2
v_gene: TRBV6-5
CDR3aa: ASSYSGTGVGYT

j_gene: TRBJ2-6
v_gene: TRBV2
CDR3aa: ASSPTGDSSGANVLT

j_gene: TRBJ2-1
v_gene: TRBV4-1
CDR3aa: ASSQEAGSSSYNEQF

j_gene: TRBJ2-3
v_gene: TRBV5-1
CDR3aa: ASSRNGLASPTDTQY

j_gene: TRBJ1-1
v_gene: TRBV5-1
CDR3aa: ASSLTGLAAEAF

j_gene: TRBJ2-3
v_gene: TRBV6-5
CDR3aa: ASSYSSNPGRDTQY

j_gene: TRBJ1-1
v_gene: TRBV2
CDR3aa: ASIRDILGNTEAF

j_gene: TRBJ2-3
v_gene: TRBV19
CDR3aa: ASSQTGSDTQY

j_gene: TRBJ1-2
v_gene: TRBV27
CDR3aa: ASKEAGGGAYGYT

j_gene: TRBJ2-5
v_gene: TRBV7-6
CDR3aa: ASSKRQGRRETQY

j_gene: TRBJ2-1
v_gene: TRBV5-1
CDR3aa: ASRKSGGAWDEQF

j_gene: TRBJ1-2
v_gene: TRBV7-8
CDR3aa: ASSLEGAFDYGYT

j_gene: TRBJ2-1
v_gene: TRBV11-2
CDR3aa: ASSLEWGDYNEQF

j_gene: TRBJ1-2
v_gene: TRBV18
CDR3aa: ASSPLDREYGYT

j_gene: TRBJ1-1
v_gene: TRBV10-3
CDR3aa: AISAGTGSGSEAF

j_gene: TRBJ2-2
v_gene: TRBV2
CDR3aa: ASRGTRGTGELF

j_gene: TRBJ2-2
v_gene: TRBV6-1
CDR3aa: ASSADRPRGNTGELF

j_gene: TRBJ2-1
v_gene: TRBV6-1
CDR3aa: ASSDRRGYDEQF

j_gene: TRBJ1-2
v_gene: TRBV7-8
CDR3aa: ASSSTGTSHLGYT

j_gene: TRBJ2-7
v_gene: TRBV6-1
CDR3aa: ASSAIGASSYEQY

j_gene: TRBJ1-5
v_gene: TRBV5-6
CDR3aa: ASSFFAGNQPQH

j_gene: TRBJ2-1
v_gene: TRBV7-8
CDR3aa: ASSPRAEQF

j_gene: TRBJ2-7
v_gene: TRBV11-2
CDR3aa: ASGASTYEQY

j_gene: TRBJ2-2
v_gene: TRBV6-1
CDR3aa: ASSEYYGGTNTGELF

j_gene: TRBJ2-5
v_gene: TRBV10-3
CDR3aa: AISEGAQETQY

j_gene: TRBJ1-1
v_gene: TRBV11-2
CDR3aa: ASRSLGALGTEAF

j_gene: TRBJ1-2
v_gene: TRBV9
CDR3aa: ASSGTRGGYGYT

j_gene: TRBJ2-1
v_gene: TRBV5-1
CDR3aa: ASSRRTSGGIDEQF

j_gene: TRBJ1-6
v_gene: TRBV5-1
CDR3aa: ASSSDPGQDNSPLH

j_gene: TRBJ2-5
v_gene: TRBV5-6
CDR3aa: ASSVTGGSQY

j_gene: TRBJ2-3
v_gene: TRBV27
CDR3aa: ASSLAGTSGRLMQY

j_gene: TRBJ2-5
v_gene: TRBV5-4
CDR3aa: ASSSSQGIREQY

j_gene: TRBJ1-5
v_gene: TRBV19
CDR3aa: ASGTTGASQPQH

j_gene: TRBJ1-3
v_gene: TRBV2
CDR3aa: ASRATGHSGNTIY

j_gene: TRBJ1-5
v_gene: TRBV6-5
CDR3aa: ASSGGAYQPQH

j_gene: TRBJ1-1
v_gene: TRBV5-4
CDR3aa: ASSLESGQGCEAF

j_gene: TRBJ1-1
v_gene: TRBV19
CDR3aa: ASSIFPDTEAF